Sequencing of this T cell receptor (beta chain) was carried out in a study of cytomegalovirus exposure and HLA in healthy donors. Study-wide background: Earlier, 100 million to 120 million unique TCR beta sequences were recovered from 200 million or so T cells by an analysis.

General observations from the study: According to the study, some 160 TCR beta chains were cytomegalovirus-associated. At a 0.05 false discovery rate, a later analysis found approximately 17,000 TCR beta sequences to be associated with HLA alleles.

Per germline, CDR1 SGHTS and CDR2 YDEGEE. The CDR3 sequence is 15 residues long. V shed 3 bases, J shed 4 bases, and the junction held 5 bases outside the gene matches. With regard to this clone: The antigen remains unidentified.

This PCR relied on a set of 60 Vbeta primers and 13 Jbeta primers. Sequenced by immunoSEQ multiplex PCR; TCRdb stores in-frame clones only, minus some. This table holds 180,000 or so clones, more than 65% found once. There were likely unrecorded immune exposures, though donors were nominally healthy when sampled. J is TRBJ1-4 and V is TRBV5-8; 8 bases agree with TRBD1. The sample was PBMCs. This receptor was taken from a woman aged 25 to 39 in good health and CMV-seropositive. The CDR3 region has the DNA TGTGCCAGCAGCTCCGGGACAGGCAGTAATGAAAAACTGTTTTTT. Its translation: CASSSGTGSNEKLFF.